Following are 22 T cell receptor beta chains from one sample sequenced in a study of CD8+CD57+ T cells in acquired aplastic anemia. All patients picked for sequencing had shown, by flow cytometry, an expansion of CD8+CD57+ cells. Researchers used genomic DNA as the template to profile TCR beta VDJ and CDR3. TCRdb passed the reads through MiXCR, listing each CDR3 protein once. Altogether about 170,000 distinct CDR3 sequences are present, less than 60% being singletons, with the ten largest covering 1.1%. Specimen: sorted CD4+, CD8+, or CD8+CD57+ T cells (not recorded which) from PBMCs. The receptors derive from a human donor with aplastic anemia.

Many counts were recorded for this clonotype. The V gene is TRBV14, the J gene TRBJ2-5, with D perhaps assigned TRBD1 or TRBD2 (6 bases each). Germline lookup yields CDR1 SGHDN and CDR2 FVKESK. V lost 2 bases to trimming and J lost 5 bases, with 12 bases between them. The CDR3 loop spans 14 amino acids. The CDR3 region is CASSQLGGPETQYF. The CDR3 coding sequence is TGTGCCAGCAGCCAATTGGGGGGCCCCGAGACCCAGTACTTC.

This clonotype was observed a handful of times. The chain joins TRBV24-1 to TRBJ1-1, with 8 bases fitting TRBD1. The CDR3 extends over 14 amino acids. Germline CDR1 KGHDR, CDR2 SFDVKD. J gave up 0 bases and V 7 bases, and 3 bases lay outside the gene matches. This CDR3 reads CATRGQGLNTEAFF. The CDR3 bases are TGTGCCACCAGAGGACAGGGATTGAACACTGAAGCTTTCTTT.

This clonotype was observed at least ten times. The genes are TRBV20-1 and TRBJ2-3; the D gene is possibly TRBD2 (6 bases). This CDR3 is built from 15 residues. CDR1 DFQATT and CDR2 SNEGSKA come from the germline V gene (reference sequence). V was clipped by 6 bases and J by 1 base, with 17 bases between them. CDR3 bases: TGCAGTGCGTCAGAACTAGCTGCCCGCACAGATACGCAGTATTTT. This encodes CSASELAARTDTQYF.

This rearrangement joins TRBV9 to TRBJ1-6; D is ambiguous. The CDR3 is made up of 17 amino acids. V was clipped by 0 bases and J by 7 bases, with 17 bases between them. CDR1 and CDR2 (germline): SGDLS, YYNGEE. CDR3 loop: CASSVGVTTVINSPLHF. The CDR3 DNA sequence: TGTGCCAGCAGCGTAGGGGTGACGACGGTAATCAATTCACCCCTCCACTTT.

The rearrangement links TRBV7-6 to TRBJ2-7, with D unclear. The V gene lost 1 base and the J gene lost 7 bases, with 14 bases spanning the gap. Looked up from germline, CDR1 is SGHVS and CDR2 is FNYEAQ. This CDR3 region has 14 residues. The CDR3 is CASSLVPRAGEQYF. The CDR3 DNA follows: TGTGCCAGCAGCTTAGTACCTCGGGCTGGGGAGCAGTACTTC.

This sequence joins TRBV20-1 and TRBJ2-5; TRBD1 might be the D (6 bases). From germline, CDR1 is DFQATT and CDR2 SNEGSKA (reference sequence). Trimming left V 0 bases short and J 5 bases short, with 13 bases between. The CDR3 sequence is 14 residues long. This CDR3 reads CSARDETGGETQYF. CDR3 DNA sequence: TGCAGTGCTAGAGATGAGACAGGTGGGGAGACCCAGTACTTC.

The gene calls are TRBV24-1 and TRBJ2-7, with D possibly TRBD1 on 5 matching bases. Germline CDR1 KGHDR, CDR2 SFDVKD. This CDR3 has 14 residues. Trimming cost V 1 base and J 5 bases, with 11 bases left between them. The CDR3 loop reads CATSDFRKGNEQYF. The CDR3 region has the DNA TGTGCCACCAGTGATTTCCGGAAGGGGAACGAGCAGTACTTC.

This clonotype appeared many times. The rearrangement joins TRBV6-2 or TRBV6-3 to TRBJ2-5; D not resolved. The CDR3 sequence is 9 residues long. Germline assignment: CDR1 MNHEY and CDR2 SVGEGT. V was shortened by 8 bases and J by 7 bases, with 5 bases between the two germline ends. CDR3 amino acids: CASPWTQYF. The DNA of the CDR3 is TGTGCCAGCCCATGGACCCAGTACTTC.

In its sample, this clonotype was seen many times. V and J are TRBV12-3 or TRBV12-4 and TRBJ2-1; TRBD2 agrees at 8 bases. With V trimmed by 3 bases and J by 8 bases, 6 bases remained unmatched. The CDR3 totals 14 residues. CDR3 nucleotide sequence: TGTGCCAGCAGTTTGACTAGCGACTTTTATGAGCAGTTCTTC. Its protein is CASSLTSDFYEQFF.

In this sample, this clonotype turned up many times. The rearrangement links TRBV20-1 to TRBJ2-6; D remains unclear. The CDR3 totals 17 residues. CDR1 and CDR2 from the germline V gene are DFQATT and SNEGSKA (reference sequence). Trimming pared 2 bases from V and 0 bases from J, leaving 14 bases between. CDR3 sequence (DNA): TGCAGTGCTAGAAACGGCAGGACGAGCTCTGGGGCCAACGTCCTGACTTTC. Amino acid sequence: CSARNGRTSSGANVLTF.

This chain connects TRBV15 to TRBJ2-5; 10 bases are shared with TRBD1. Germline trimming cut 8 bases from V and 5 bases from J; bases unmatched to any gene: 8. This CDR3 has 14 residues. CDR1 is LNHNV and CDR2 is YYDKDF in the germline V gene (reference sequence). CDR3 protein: CATHGQGVRETQYF. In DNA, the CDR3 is TGTGCCACCCACGGACAGGGGGTCCGGGAGACCCAGTACTTC.

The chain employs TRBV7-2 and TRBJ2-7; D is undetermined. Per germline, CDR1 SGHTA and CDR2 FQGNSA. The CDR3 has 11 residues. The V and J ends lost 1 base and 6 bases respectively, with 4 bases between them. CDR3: CASSLDGEQYF. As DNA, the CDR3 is TGTGCCAGCAGCTTAGATGGCGAGCAGTACTTC.

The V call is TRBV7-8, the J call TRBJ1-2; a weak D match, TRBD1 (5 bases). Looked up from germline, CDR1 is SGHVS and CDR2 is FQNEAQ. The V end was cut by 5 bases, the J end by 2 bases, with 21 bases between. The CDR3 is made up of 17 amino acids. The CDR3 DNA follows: TGTGCCAGCAGCCCGAGAGGGACTTCCTTTATAAACTATGGCTACACCTTC. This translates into CASSPRGTSFINYGYTF.

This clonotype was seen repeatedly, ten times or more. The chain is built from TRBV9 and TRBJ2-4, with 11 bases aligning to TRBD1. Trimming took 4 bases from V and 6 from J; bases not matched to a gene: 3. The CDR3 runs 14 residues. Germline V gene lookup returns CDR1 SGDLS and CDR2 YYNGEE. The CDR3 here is CASSYGTGGNIQYF. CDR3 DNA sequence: TGTGCCAGCAGCTACGGGACAGGGGGAAACATTCAGTACTTC.

The CDR3 loop is CATSAGTDIQETQYF. The CDR3 DNA reads TGTGCCACCAGTGCGGGGACAGACATCCAAGAGACCCAGTACTTC. The chain employs TRBV24-1 and TRBJ2-5; the match to TRBD1 covers 7 bases. The CDR3 is 15 amino acids. J gave up 1 base and V 5 bases, and 6 bases lay outside the gene matches. Per germline, CDR1 KGHDR and CDR2 SFDVKD.

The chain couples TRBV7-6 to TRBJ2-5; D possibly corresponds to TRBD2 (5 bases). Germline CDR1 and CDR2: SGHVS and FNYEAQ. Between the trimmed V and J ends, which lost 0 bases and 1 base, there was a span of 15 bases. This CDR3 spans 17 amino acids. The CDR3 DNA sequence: TGTGCCAGCAGCTTAGCGCCGGGGAACTACCTCCAAGAGACCCAGTACTTC. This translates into CASSLAPGNYLQETQYF.

The CDR3 DNA is TGTGCCAGTCGGAACGCGAACACCGGGGAGCTGTTTTTT. Translated, it gives CASRNANTGELFF. This rearrangement joins TRBV7-7 to TRBJ2-2; no firm D call. V dropped 9 bases and J dropped 0 bases, with 8 bases sitting between them. Per germline, CDR1 SSHAT and CDR2 FNYEAQ (reference sequence). The CDR3 extends over 13 amino acids.

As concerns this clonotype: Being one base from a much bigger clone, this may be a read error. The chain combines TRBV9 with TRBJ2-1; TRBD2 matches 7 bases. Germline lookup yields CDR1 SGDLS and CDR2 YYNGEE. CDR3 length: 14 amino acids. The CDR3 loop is CASSPPGGVNEQSF. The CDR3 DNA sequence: TGTGCCAGCAGCCCTCCGGGGGGAGTCAATGAGCAGTCCTTC.

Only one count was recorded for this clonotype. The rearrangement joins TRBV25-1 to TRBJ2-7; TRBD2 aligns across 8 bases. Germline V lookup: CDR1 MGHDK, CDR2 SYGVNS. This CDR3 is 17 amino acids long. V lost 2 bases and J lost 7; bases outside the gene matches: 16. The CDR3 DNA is TGTGCCAGCAGTGAAGGAGGGGCGGGGGGCATCGTTTCGGAGCAGTACTTC. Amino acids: CASSEGGAGGIVSEQYF.

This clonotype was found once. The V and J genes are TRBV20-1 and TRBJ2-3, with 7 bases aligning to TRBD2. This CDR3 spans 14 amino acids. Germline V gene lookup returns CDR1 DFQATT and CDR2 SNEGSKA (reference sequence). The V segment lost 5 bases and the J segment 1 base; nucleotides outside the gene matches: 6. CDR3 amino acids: CSAGRGSGTDTQYF. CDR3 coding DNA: TGCAGTGCTGGGCGGGGGTCTGGCACAGATACGCAGTATTTT.

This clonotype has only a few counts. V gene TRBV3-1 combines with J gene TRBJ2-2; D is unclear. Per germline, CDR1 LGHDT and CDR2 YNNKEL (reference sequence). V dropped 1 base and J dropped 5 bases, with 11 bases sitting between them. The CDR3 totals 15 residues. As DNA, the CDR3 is TGTGCCAGCAGCCAAGTGTCTATCGGGACCGGGGAGCTGTTTTTT. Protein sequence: CASSQVSIGTGELFF.

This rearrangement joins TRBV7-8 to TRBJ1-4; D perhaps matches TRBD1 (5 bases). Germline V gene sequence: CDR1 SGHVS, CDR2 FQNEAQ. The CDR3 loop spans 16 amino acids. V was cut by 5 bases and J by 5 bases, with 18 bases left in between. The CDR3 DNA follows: TGTGCCAGCAGCCCCGCTAGCGGGGGTAACAATGAAAAACTGTTTTTT. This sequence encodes CASSPASGGNNEKLFF.